This TCR beta chain was captured by sequencing in a study of T cells in Graves' hyperthyroidism and ophthalmopathy. Findings of the study overall: Ophthalmopathy, which appeared later, was predicted by the model a median approximately 6 months before onset. Most thyroid clonotypes expanded above 0.001 were also detected in blood.

This clonotype was counted ten times or more. Its antigen remains unidentified. Researchers amplified the TCR beta CDR3 regions from RNA transcripts. Initially, a first-round RT-PCR of the TCR CDR3 employed the HTBI primer set. TCRdb processed the multiplex PCR reads anew with MiXCR; each CDR3 protein has one entry. Of roughly 500,000 distinct CDR3 sequences listed, around 50% are singletons. Uncontrolled infection, other autoimmune disease, pregnancy or lactation barred patients from enrollment. Used for diagnoses were clinical symptoms, serum thyroxine and TRAb, thyroid ultrasound and orbital computed tomography. The sample taken for sequencing was peripheral blood or thyroid tissue (not recorded which). The receptor was isolated from an adult woman with Graves' disease, either hyperthyroidism or ophthalmopathy (not recorded which).

The CDR3 DNA reads TGCAGTGCTAGTAATAGCAATCAGCCCCAGCATTTT. Amino acids: CSASNSNQPQHF. This chain connects TRBV20-1 to TRBJ1-5; no reliable D call. The ends were cut back, 3 bases at V and 0 bases at J, with 3 bases in the middle. The CDR3 totals 12 residues. The germline V gene has CDR1 DFQATT and CDR2 SNEGSKA (reference sequence).